The present TCR beta chain was sequenced within a study of blood T cell repertoires in COVID-19. For the study at large: Specimens from acute and convalescent COVID-19 originated in the United States, Italy and Spain.

In the study's own analysis: Amplification of reference gene primers provided the estimated nucleated cell counts. Sequenced by immunoSEQ multiplex PCR; TCRdb stores in-frame clones only, minus some. D and trimming come from the DNA, and the V and J calls and clone size come from that table. The sample shows tens of thousands of clones, approximately 80% of them seen only once. This clonotype was sampled from a woman in her 70s with acute or convalescent COVID-19. The sequencing input was peripheral blood.

In DNA, the CDR3 is TGCGCCAGCAGCTTGACGACAGTAAGCGGGTATGGCGGCTACACCTTC. This sequence encodes CASSLTTVSGYGGYTF. The chain couples TRBV5-1 to TRBJ1-2; TRBD1 is a possible D gene (5 bases). The V gene lost 1 base and the J gene lost 8 bases, with 21 bases spanning the gap. Germline CDR1 reads SGHRS; CDR2 reads YFSETQ. The CDR3 consists of 16 residues.